These T cell receptor beta chains were read from a single sample in a study of T cell responses to AZD1222 COVID-19 vaccine. The assay was immunoSEQ multiplex PCR, and TCRdb's table has in-frame clones only and misses some. The sample records 100,000 to 150,000 clones, more than 70% being singletons. Sequenced here: peripheral blood, sampled on day 0 of AZD1222 vaccination. Receptor source: an adult in good health. Each CDR3 is given with its conserved first and last residue. Each record gives: CDR3 protein, CDR3 DNA, J gene, clone size, V gene, D gene. D genes are given only for firm matches. The size entry is marked missing in some rows and otherwise reads once, few, many or a size class.

cdr3_aa: CATSDTGLGDTEAFF; cdr3_nt: TGTGCCACCAGTGATACGGGCCTTGGGGACACTGAAGCTTTCTTT; j_call: TRBJ1-1; clone_size: .; v_call: TRBV24-1; d_call: .
cdr3_aa: CASSLGSGGGTEAFF; cdr3_nt: TGTGCCAGCAGCTTAGGCTCTGGAGGCGGCACTGAAGCTTTCTTT; j_call: TRBJ1-1; clone_size: .; v_call: TRBV11-2; d_call: .
cdr3_aa: CASSLLAGVDNEQFF; cdr3_nt: TGTGCCAGCAGCTTACTGGCAGGGGTAGACAATGAGCAGTTCTTC; j_call: TRBJ2-1; clone_size: .; v_call: TRBV7-9; d_call: .
cdr3_aa: CASSLLAGGGTDTQYF; cdr3_nt: TGTGCCAGCAGTCTACTAGCGGGAGGCGGCACAGATACGCAGTATTTT; j_call: TRBJ2-3; clone_size: .; v_call: TRBV3-1/TRBV3-2; d_call: TRBD2
cdr3_aa: CSVEHGVKLGYEQFF; cdr3_nt: TGCAGCGTTGAACACGGGGTTAAATTGGGTTATGAGCAGTTCTTC; j_call: TRBJ2-1; clone_size: .; v_call: TRBV29-1; d_call: .
cdr3_aa: CASSHLGQGPNKSSYNSPLHF; cdr3_nt: TGCGCCAGCAGTCACCTCGGACAGGGCCCAAATAAGAGCTCCTATAATTCACCCCTCCACTTT; j_call: TRBJ1-6; clone_size: .; v_call: TRBV23-1; d_call: TRBD1
cdr3_aa: CASSAIRAPLGGGYGYTF; cdr3_nt: TGTGCCAGCAGCGCGATCCGGGCCCCACTGGGGGGGGGCTATGGCTACACCTTC; j_call: TRBJ1-2; clone_size: .; v_call: TRBV11-2; d_call: .
cdr3_aa: CAISAPGANYGYTF; cdr3_nt: TGTGCCATCAGTGCGCCAGGGGCTAACTATGGCTACACCTTC; j_call: TRBJ1-2; clone_size: .; v_call: TRBV10-3; d_call: .
cdr3_aa: CASSLNYRTGYGYTF; cdr3_nt: TGTGCCAGCAGTTTAAATTACAGGACTGGCTATGGCTACACCTTC; j_call: TRBJ1-2; clone_size: .; v_call: TRBV27; d_call: .
cdr3_aa: CASSRTPYSNQPQHF; cdr3_nt: TGTGCCAGTAGTAGGACACCTTATAGCAATCAGCCCCAGCATTTT; j_call: TRBJ1-5; clone_size: .; v_call: TRBV19; d_call: .
cdr3_aa: CASSQDMAGPFF; cdr3_nt: TGTGCCAGCAGCCAAGACATGGCAGGGCCGTTCTTC; j_call: TRBJ2-1; clone_size: .; v_call: TRBV3-1/TRBV3-2; d_call: .
cdr3_aa: CASSLTRGMNTEAFF; cdr3_nt: TGTGCCAGCAGCTTAACCCGGGGAATGAACACTGAAGCTTTCTTT; j_call: TRBJ1-1; clone_size: .; v_call: TRBV7-3; d_call: .
cdr3_aa: CASSGLTGSPLHF; cdr3_nt: TGTGCCAGCAGTGGACTGACGGGTTCACCCCTCCACTTT; j_call: TRBJ1-6; clone_size: .; v_call: TRBV25-1; d_call: .
cdr3_aa: CASSSQGATEAFF; cdr3_nt: TGTGCCAGCAGCTCTCAGGGGGCCACTGAAGCTTTCTTT; j_call: TRBJ1-1; clone_size: few; v_call: TRBV7-9; d_call: TRBD1
cdr3_aa: CASSYGIRAADTQYF; cdr3_nt: TGTGCCAGCAGTTACGGGATCCGGGCAGCCGATACGCAGTATTTT; j_call: TRBJ2-3; clone_size: .; v_call: TRBV6-2/TRBV6-3; d_call: .
cdr3_aa: CASKATYEQYF; cdr3_nt: TGTGCCAGCAAGGCGACCTACGAGCAGTACTTC; j_call: TRBJ2-7; clone_size: .; v_call: TRBV6-5; d_call: .
cdr3_aa: CASSGWTDTQYF; cdr3_nt: TGTGCCAGCAGTGGTTGGACAGATACGCAGTATTTT; j_call: TRBJ2-3; clone_size: .; v_call: TRBV25-1; d_call: .
cdr3_aa: CASSLARTPYEQYF; cdr3_nt: TGTGCCAGCAGCTTGGCCAGGACCCCCTACGAGCAGTACTTC; j_call: TRBJ2-7; clone_size: .; v_call: TRBV5-6; d_call: .